This T cell receptor (beta chain) was identified in a study of human T cells and chemical hapten exposure (dated by TCRdb to about 2021). A note on the overall study: For sensitization, 2% DPC in acetone was applied to a 2 cm by 2 cm area of upper inner arm skin. This study followed changes in the peripheral blood TCR repertoire in vivo during primary and secondary sensitization of alopecia patients to the hapten diphenylcyclopropenone (DPC). Most of the patients in the cohort were female, and the cohort covered alopecia areata with under or over 50% scalp involvement, alopecia totalis and alopecia universalis. For TCR sequencing, blood came from about 28 alopecia patients at anywhere from one to four time points (pre-sensitization, 2, 6 and 24 weeks). Throughout the roughly 24-week study period, patients were also given weekly therapeutic DPC doses on the scalp. Libraries were pooled for sequencing, and per-sample TCR yields varied mainly because of small differences in library volumes within the pool. Patch tests used Finn chambers with 0.01% DPC on the upper back, scored after 6 days by International Contact Dermatitis Research Group standards. Blood samples were taken from patients before sensitization (week 0) and at 2, 6 and about 24 weeks after DPC sensitization.

CDR1 and CDR2 are read off the germline V gene as MGHDK and SYGVNS. Unmatched junction bases come to 6, with V trimmed by 0 bases and J by 7 bases. Including cysteine and phenylalanine, the CDR3 has 15 amino acids. Left in the record is the CDR3 DNA by itself, 45 bases read in frame from the first base. The time point label here, explained by the study, means: patch test 3, about 24 weeks after DPC sensitization. This sample's treatment or condition label indicates: therapeutic diphenylcyclopropenone sensitization with weekly scalp DPC. Blood at each patch-test visit was drawn before the patch test was applied. Eligible patients were aged 18 to 70, diagnosed with alopecia, deemed suitable for DPC therapy, and excluded if pregnant. Total RNA was extracted from unfractionated whole blood that had been collected in Tempus Blood RNA tubes. Receptors were amplified or captured by RACE. For sequencing, a NextSeq 500 was employed. During library preparation, unique molecular identifiers were attached to individual cDNA molecules so that TCRs could be counted in a quantitative, reproducible way. For every blood RNA sample, sequencing covered both the TCR alpha and TCR beta chains. The study's processing was this. The median number of TCRs per sample was roughly 98,000, ranging from about 20,000 to 700,000. V, J and CDR3 annotation of the TCR reads was carried out using the Decombinator software suite. For the PS versus PT1 abundance plots, all samples were subsampled to the same number of TCRs (28,000). Expanded TCRs were defined as absent before sensitization and observed at least eight times at the 2-week time point. TCRdb reprocessing: public reads trimmed at Q25 with fastp, clones called with MiXCR, in-frame beta chains kept. Here each entry gathers all rows of one CDR3 protein and keeps the most common genes and DNA. In this record, the V and J calls reflect TCRdb's handling and not the investigators' own analysis. Counted in this sample were 75,000 to 90,000 distinct CDR3 sequences; about 10% of them appeared once. The ten largest clonotypes hold about 3.5% of the sample.

Comment on this clonotype: No antigen is known for it. The sample holds no much larger clone one base away, and base qualities are not on file.

Here is what the overall study found, with its caveats: After repeated subsampling, changes were observed in the strength of the expansion versus patch-test correlation and in the threshold at which the correlation became significant. Expanded TCRs formed significantly more large CDR3 similarity clusters than pre-sensitization or healthy control sets, consistent with antigen-driven responses. A positive correlation was found between the number of PT1 expanded TCRs and patch test score, with significance reached at thresholds 8, 16 and 32 but not 4. Because all patients had alopecia, a presumed autoimmune disease, the immune response of the patients might differ from that of healthy individuals. The number of TCRs above 1 in 1000 frequency did not change with DPC sensitization; there was no evidence of global repertoire structure alterations.

Recombination linked TRBV25-1 to TRBJ1-5, with TRBD1 matching 7 junction bases. This clonotype originated in a woman between 45 and 65 years old with alopecia areata. Some clones in this sample may be carry-over from other donors' samples. The source was whole blood, collected in connection with sensitization to the hapten diphenylcyclopropenone (DPC). CDR3 protein: CASSEYGSGGQPQHF. In nucleotide form, the sequence is TGTGCCAGCAGTGAATATGGTTCAGGGGGGCAGCCCCAGCATTTT.